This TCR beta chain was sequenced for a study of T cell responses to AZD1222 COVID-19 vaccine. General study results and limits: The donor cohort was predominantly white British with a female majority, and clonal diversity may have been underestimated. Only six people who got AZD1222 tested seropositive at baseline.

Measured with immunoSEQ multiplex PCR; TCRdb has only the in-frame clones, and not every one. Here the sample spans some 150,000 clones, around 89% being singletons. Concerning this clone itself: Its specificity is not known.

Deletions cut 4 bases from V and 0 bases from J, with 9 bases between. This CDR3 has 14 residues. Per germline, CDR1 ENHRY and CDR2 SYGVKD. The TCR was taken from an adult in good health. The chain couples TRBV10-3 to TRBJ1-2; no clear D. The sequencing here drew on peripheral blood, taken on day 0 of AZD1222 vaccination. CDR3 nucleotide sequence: TGTGCCATCAGTGTAGGCAGTACTAACTATGGCTACACCTTC. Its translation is CAISVGSTNYGYTF.